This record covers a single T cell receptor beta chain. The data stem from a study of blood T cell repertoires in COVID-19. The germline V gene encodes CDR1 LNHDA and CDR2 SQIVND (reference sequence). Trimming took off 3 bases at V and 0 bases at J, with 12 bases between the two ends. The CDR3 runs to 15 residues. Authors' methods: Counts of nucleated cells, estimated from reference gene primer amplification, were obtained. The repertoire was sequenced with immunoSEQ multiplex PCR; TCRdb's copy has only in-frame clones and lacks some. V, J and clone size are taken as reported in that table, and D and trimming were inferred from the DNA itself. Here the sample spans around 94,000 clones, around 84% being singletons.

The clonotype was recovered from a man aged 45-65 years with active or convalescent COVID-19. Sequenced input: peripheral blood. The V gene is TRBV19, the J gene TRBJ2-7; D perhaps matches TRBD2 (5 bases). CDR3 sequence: CASSMGQRSSYEQYF. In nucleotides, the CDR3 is TGTGCCAGTAGTATGGGCCAGCGGAGCTCCTACGAGCAGTACTTC.